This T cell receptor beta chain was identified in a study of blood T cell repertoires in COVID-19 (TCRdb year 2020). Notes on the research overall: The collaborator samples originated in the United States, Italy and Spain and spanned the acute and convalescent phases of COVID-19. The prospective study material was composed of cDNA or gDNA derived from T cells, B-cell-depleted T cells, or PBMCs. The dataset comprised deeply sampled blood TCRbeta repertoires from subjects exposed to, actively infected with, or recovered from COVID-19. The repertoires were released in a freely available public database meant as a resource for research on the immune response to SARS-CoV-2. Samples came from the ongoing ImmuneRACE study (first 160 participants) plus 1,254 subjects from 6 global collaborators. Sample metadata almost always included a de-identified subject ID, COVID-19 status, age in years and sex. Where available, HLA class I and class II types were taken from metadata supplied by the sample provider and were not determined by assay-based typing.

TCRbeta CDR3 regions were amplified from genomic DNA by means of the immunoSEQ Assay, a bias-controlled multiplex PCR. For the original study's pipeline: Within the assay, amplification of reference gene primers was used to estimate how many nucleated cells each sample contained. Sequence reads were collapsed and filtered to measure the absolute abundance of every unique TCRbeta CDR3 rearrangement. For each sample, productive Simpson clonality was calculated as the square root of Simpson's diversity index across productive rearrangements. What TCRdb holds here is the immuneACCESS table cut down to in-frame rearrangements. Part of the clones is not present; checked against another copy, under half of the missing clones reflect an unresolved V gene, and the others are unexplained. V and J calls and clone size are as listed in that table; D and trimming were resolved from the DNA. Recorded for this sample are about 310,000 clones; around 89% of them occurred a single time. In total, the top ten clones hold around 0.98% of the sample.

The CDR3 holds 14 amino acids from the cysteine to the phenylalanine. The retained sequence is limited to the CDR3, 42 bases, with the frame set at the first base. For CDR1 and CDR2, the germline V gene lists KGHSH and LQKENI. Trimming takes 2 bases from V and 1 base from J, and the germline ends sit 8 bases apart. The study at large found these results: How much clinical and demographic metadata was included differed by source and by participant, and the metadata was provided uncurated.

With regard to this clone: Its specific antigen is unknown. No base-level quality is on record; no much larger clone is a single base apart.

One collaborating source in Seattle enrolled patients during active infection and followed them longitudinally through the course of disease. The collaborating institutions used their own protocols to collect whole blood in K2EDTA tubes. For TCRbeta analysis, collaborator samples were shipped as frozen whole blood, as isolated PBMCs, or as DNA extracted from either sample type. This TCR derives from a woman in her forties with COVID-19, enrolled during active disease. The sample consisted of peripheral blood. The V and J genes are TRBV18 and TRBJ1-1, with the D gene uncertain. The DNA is TGTGCCAGCTCACCATTATCAGAGAACACTGAAGCTTTCTTT. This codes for CASSPLSENTEAFF.